Given below is one TCR beta chain in context. The entry originates in a study of blood T cell repertoires in COVID-19. Background on the study: The United States, Italy and Spain were the sources of the acute and convalescent COVID-19 samples.

Clones were sequenced by immunoSEQ multiplex PCR, and TCRdb holds only the in-frame ones, with some missing. The table shows approximately 190,000 clones, with around 80% occurring only once. Per the germline V gene, CDR1 is LGHNA and CDR2 is YSLEER. CDR3 length equals 17 residues. Trimming at V came to 0 bases and at J to 5 bases, leaving 11 bases not matched to a gene. This clonotype originated in a man between 60 and 75 years old with acute or convalescent COVID-19. J is TRBJ2-7 and V is TRBV4-3; 9 bases line up with TRBD2. The sample was peripheral blood. The CDR3 loop reads CASSQEHSWSGGNEQYF. The CDR3 DNA follows: TGCGCCAGCAGCCAAGAGCACTCGTGGAGCGGGGGGAACGAGCAGTACTTC.